Below are 16 T cell receptor beta chains sequenced from a single sample in a study of shared clonotypes between healthy human individuals. The assay was immunoSEQ multiplex PCR, and TCRdb's table has in-frame clones only and misses some. This table has roughly 2.2 million clones, 85% to 95% appearing once. The specimen sequenced was naive CD4+ T cells from PBMCs. This sample's subset: CD45RA+ positively selected. The origin of the receptors is a man younger than 35 in good health. Some clones in this sample may be carry-over from other donors' samples.

This sequence joins TRBV7-3 and TRBJ2-1; D is tentatively TRBD1 or TRBD2 (5 bases each). The CDR3 totals 14 residues. CDR1 SGHTA and CDR2 FQGTGA come from the germline V gene. Trimming took 6 bases from V and 7 from J, leaving 16 bases between them. CDR3: CASSLTGTPNEQFF. The CDR3 DNA follows: TGTGCCAGCAGTCTCACCGGGACGCCTAATGAGCAGTTCTTC.

The genes are TRBV5-4 and TRBJ2-2; 11 bases fit TRBD1. Germline lookup yields CDR1 SGHNT and CDR2 YYREEE (reference sequence). J gave up 5 bases and V 4 bases, and 4 bases lay outside the gene matches. The length of the CDR3 is 15 residues. The CDR3 DNA is TGTGCCAGCAGCGCCGGGACAGGGGGAACCGGGGAGCTGTTTTTT. Translation: CASSAGTGGTGELFF.

V usage is TRBV5-1 and J usage is TRBJ1-1; the D gene is possibly TRBD1 (5 bases). Trimming left V 3 bases short and J 4 bases short, with 16 bases between. CDR1 is SGHRS, CDR2 YFSETQ, per germline. The CDR3 totals 15 residues. The CDR3 protein is CASSSGQNAGTEAFF. Written as DNA, the CDR3 is TGCGCCAGCAGCTCCGGACAAAATGCTGGCACTGAAGCTTTCTTT.

This rearrangement joins TRBV28 to TRBJ2-5, with a weak D call TRBD1 (5 bases). Germline-derived CDR1 and CDR2 are MDHEN and SYDVKM. This CDR3 has 14 amino acids. Trimming shortened V by 4 bases and J by 4 bases, and 13 bases separated the two germline ends. The CDR3: CASSWATVRETQYF. DNA of the CDR3: TGTGCCAGCAGTTGGGCGACAGTTCGAGAGACCCAGTACTTC.

A word on this clone: The same CDR3 arises from other DNA sequences in this sample as well. The chain couples TRBV28 to TRBJ1-2; D gene ambiguous. Trimming removed 9 bases from V and 2 bases from J, with 7 bases in between. The germline CDR1 and CDR2 sequences are MDHEN and SYDVKM. This CDR3 has 11 amino acids. The CDR3 region has the DNA TGTGCCAGTGGGAGAAACTATGGCTACACCTTC. It is translated as CASGRNYGYTF.

V and J are TRBV27 and TRBJ1-1, with a weak D call TRBD1 (5 bases). Trimming left V 4 bases short and J 4 bases short, with 19 bases between. CDR3 length: 16 residues. Per germline, CDR1 MNHEY and CDR2 SMNVEV (reference sequence). CDR3 in amino acids: CASSSFAGAAVTEAFF. The DNA for the CDR3 is TGTGCCAGCAGTTCCTTTGCTGGGGCGGCGGTCACTGAAGCTTTCTTT.

The V call is TRBV2, the J call TRBJ1-4; D call uncertain. Trimming removed 0 bases at V and 0 bases at J, with 5 bases between. The germline V gene encodes CDR1 SNHLY and CDR2 FYNNEI. CDR3 length: 15 amino acids. In DNA, the CDR3 is TGTGCCAGCAGTGAAGCTGAGTCAACTAATGAAAAACTGTTTTTT. Translation gives CASSEAESTNEKLFF.

The V gene is TRBV2, the J gene TRBJ1-3; D gene uncertain. CDR1 and CDR2 (germline): SNHLY, FYNNEI. V was pared by 5 bases and J by 2 bases, with 13 bases between. The CDR3 extends over 15 amino acids. The CDR3 region is CASSFMDRTGNTIYF. Here the CDR3 DNA reads TGTGCCAGCAGTTTCATGGACCGGACTGGAAACACCATATATTTT. The full variable domain, its missing parts supplied by reference TRBV2 and TRBJ1-3, is EPEVTQTPSHQVTQMGQEVILRCVPISNHLYFYWYRQILGQKVEFLVSFYNNEISEKSEIFDDQFSVERPDGSNFTLKIRSTKLEDSAMYFCASSFMDRTGNTIYFGEGSWLTVV.

V gene TRBV28 combines with J gene TRBJ2-7; TRBD1 matches at 10 bases. Germline V gene sequence: CDR1 MDHEN, CDR2 SYDVKM. The CDR3 covers 14 residues. V lost 6 bases and J lost 5; bases outside the gene matches: 7. The CDR3 nucleotides are TGTGCCAGCAGGTCTCCGGGACAGGGGCACGAGCAGTACTTC. Translated: CASRSPGQGHEQYF.

The sample holds a few counts of this clone. The V and J genes are TRBV18 and TRBJ1-5; no reliable D call. V was trimmed by 5 bases and J by 0 bases, leaving 8 bases between them. The CDR3 consists of 14 residues. CDR1 is KGHSH and CDR2 is LQKENI in the germline V gene. The CDR3 spells CASSGSTSNQPQHF. CDR3 DNA: TGTGCCAGCTCAGGGTCAACTAGCAATCAGCCCCAGCATTTT.

The V gene is TRBV7-2, the J gene TRBJ1-2; TRBD1 aligns across 10 bases. Germline V CDR1 and CDR2: SGHTA, FQGNSA. There are 16 residues in the CDR3. V lost 4 bases, J lost 5 bases, and 10 bases stayed unmatched. CDR3 nucleotide sequence: TGTGCCAGCAGCTCCCACGGACAGGGACAGGGGTATGGCTACACCTTC. It is translated as CASSSHGQGQGYGYTF.

CDR3 sequence reads: CASRVNGYYEQYF. Written as DNA, the CDR3 is TGTGCCAGCAGGGTGAACGGATACTACGAGCAGTACTTC. The chain joins TRBV2 to TRBJ2-7; D not certain. The V gene's germline CDR1 is SNHLY and CDR2 FYNNEI. V was clipped by 6 bases and J by 3 bases, with 12 bases between them. The CDR3 runs 13 residues.

This clone was seen only once. J is TRBJ2-1 and V is TRBV18, with no clear D. Germline V gene sequence: CDR1 KGHSH, CDR2 LQKENI. The CDR3 length is 13 residues. Trimming took off 1 base at V and 5 bases at J, with 6 bases between the two ends. The CDR3 nucleotides are TGTGCCAGCTCACCACTTACACACAATGAGCAGTTCTTC. Protein sequence: CASSPLTHNEQFF.

This clone came up a few times. This sequence joins TRBV7-9 and TRBJ1-1, with TRBD1 matching over 8 bases. The length of the CDR3 is 15 residues. Germline values: CDR1 SEHNR, CDR2 FQNEAQ (reference sequence). J was trimmed by 6 bases and V by 2 bases; bases with no gene match: 8. CDR3 loop: CASSLSDRVWAEAFF. The DNA for the CDR3 is TGTGCCAGCAGCTTATCGGACAGGGTTTGGGCTGAAGCTTTCTTT.

The rearrangement links TRBV28 to TRBJ2-7; 10 nucleotides align to TRBD1. J lost 4 bases, V lost 1 base, and 7 bases had no gene match. Germline CDR1 and CDR2: MDHEN and SYDVKM. This CDR3 contains 16 residues. The CDR3 nucleotides are TGTGCCAGCAGTTTATTAGGGACAGGGGATAGGTACGAGCAGTACTTC. It codes for CASSLLGTGDRYEQYF.

The rearrangement joins TRBV5-1 to TRBJ2-7, with TRBD1 matching over 10 bases. Germline V gene lookup returns CDR1 SGHRS and CDR2 YFSETQ. Trimming took 5 bases from V and 3 from J; bases not matched to a gene: 8. CDR3 size: 15 residues. CDR3 sequence reads: CASSRDRGTNYEQYF. Here the CDR3 DNA reads TGCGCCAGCAGTAGGGACAGGGGCACTAACTACGAGCAGTACTTC.